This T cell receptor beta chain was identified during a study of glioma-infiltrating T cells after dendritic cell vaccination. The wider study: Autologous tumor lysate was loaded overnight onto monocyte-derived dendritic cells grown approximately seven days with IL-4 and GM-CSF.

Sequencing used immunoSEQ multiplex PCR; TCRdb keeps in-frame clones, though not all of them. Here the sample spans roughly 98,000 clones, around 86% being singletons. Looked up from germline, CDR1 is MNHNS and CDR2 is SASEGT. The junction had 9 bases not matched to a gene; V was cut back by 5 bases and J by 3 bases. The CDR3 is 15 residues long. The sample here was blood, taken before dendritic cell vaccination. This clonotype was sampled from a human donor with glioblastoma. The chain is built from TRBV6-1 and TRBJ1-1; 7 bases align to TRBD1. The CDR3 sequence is CASSNDRVGYTEAFF. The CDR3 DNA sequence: TGTGCCAGCAGTAACGACAGGGTTGGGTACACTGAAGCTTTCTTT.